The present entry profiles one T cell receptor beta chain with its context. The antigen is unknown. The data belong to a study of a mutant IDH1 vaccine in newly diagnosed glioma. The overall study: Sex distribution of treated patients was roughly 60% male and around 38% female; mean age was about 40 years. Patients' prior therapy spanned radiotherapy, temozolomide, or both; most underwent both.

Measured with immunoSEQ multiplex PCR; TCRdb has only the in-frame clones, and not every one. This sample has around 40,000 clones, with about four fifths found just once. As for time point: week 23, last vaccination. Topical imiquimod accompanied each vaccine dose, which consisted of 300 ug of mutant IDH1 20-mer peptide. V lost 3 bases to trimming and J lost 7 bases, with 12 bases between them. The CDR3 has 14 residues. Germline V gene lookup returns CDR1 KGHSH and CDR2 LQKENI. The chain carries TRBV18 and TRBJ2-2, with TRBD2 as a possible D gene (6 bases). This TCR was sampled from a woman between 18 and 29 years old with glioma. Some clones in this sample may be carry-over from other donors' samples. The material was PBMCs, obtained from a glioma patient whose treatment included an IDH1 peptide vaccine. The CDR3 coding sequence is TGTGCCAGCTCACCGACTAGTTTGCGCGGGGAGCTGTTTTTT. This codes for CASSPTSLRGELFF. Full variable domain (outside the CDR3, taken from reference TRBV18 and TRBJ2-2): NAGVMQNPRHLVRRRGQEARLRCSPMKGHSHVYWYRQLPEEGLKFMVYLQKENIIDESGMPKERFSAEFPKEGPSILRIQQVVRGDSAAYFCASSPTSLRGELFFGEGSRLTVL.